The 22 T cell receptor beta chains below were found in one sample sequenced in a study of shared clonotypes between healthy human individuals. Sequencing used immunoSEQ multiplex PCR; TCRdb keeps in-frame clones, though not all of them. The table has over a million clones, roughly 96% seen once; the top ten hold 1% to 1.5%. The sequenced sample was naive CD4+ T cells sorted from blood. Subset: CD45RA+ positively selected. These receptors all come from a man in his thirties or forties in good health.

The genes are TRBV29-1 and TRBJ1-1; D gene unclear. CDR1 is SQVTM, CDR2 ANQGSEA, per germline. Trimming removed 3 bases from V and 0 bases from J, with 8 bases in between. The CDR3 covers 13 residues. In DNA, the CDR3 is TGCAGCGTTGAGCCAGTGGTGAACACTGAAGCTTTCTTT. Translated, it gives CSVEPVVNTEAFF.

The rearrangement joins TRBV6-5 to TRBJ2-5; a weak D match, TRBD1 (5 bases). CDR1 is MNHEY and CDR2 is SVGAGI in the germline V gene. The CDR3 is made up of 15 amino acids. V lost 3 bases to trimming and J lost 5 bases, with 16 bases between them. The CDR3 nucleotides are TGTGCCAGCAGTTATGCCAGGGTGGGTTTCGAGACCCAGTACTTC. This codes for CASSYARVGFETQYF.

The rearrangement uses TRBV14 and TRBJ2-3; 7 positions match TRBD2. In germline, CDR1 is SGHDN, CDR2 FVKESK. This CDR3 is built from 14 residues. The V gene end was trimmed by 4 bases and the J gene end by 2 bases; junction bases not matched to a gene: 3. This CDR3 is CASSPRLATDTQYF. Here the CDR3 DNA reads TGTGCCAGCAGCCCCAGACTAGCCACAGATACGCAGTATTTT.

J is TRBJ2-7 and V is TRBV18, with 13 bases aligning to TRBD2. Germline values: CDR1 KGHSH, CDR2 LQKENI. The V segment lost 3 bases and the J segment 7 bases; nucleotides outside the gene matches: 6. This CDR3 has 15 residues. The CDR3 region is CASSPVGLAGREQYF. The CDR3 DNA reads as TGTGCCAGCTCACCGGTGGGACTAGCGGGACGAGAGCAGTACTTC.

The chain links TRBV11-2 to TRBJ2-7, with TRBD1 matching over 8 bases. The CDR3 spans 15 residues. V was clipped by 5 bases and J by 4 bases; unmatched bases: 10. Germline V gives CDR1 SGHAT, CDR2 FQNNGV. As DNA, the CDR3 is TGTGCCAGCAGCCCCGTTCCAGGGGGCTTATACGAGCAGTACTTC. Translated, it gives CASSPVPGGLYEQYF. Variable domain in full (rest from reference TRBV11-2 and TRBJ2-7): EAGVAQSPRYKIIEKRQSVAFWCNPISGHATLYWYQQILGQGPKLLIQFQNNGVVDDSQLPKDRFSAERLKGVDSTLKIQPAKLEDSAVYLCASSPVPGGLYEQYFGPGTRLTVT.

The chain links TRBV10-3 to TRBJ2-7, with D perhaps matching TRBD2 (7 bases). CDR1 is ENHRY, CDR2 SYGVKD, per germline. The CDR3 length is 15 residues. V dropped 2 bases and J dropped 7 bases, with 18 bases sitting between them. This CDR3 reads CAISEPNSGRGEQYF. CDR3 in DNA: TGTGCCATCAGTGAGCCCAACTCGGGGAGGGGGGAGCAGTACTTC.

The chain has TRBV12-5 and TRBJ2-2; D remains ambiguous. The CDR3 runs 12 residues. V was clipped by 5 bases and J by 6 bases, with 7 bases between them. The V gene's germline CDR1 is LGHNT and CDR2 FRNRAP. CDR3 DNA: TGTGCTAGTGGTATTCGACCCGGGGAGCTGTTTTTT. Its translation: CASGIRPGELFF.

About this clone itself: The identical CDR3 is also encoded by other nucleotide sequences in the sample. The V call is TRBV2, the J call TRBJ2-5, with a possible D match to TRBD1 (5 bases). V gave up 6 bases and J gave up 5 bases, with 10 bases separating them. Germline loops: CDR1 SNHLY, CDR2 FYNNEI. This CDR3 comprises 12 residues. CDR3 in amino acids: CASSTGSETQYF. In DNA, the CDR3 is TGTGCCAGCAGCACAGGTTCGGAGACCCAGTACTTC.

V usage is TRBV15 and J usage is TRBJ2-7; maybe TRBD2 (5 bases). Trimming removed 5 bases at V and 6 bases at J, with 14 bases between. CDR3 length equals 13 residues. Germline CDR1 is LNHNV and CDR2 is YYDKDF (reference sequence). This CDR3 is CATSEFRRGEQYF. The CDR3 region has the DNA TGTGCCACCAGCGAGTTCCGCCGGGGCGAGCAGTACTTC. Using reference TRBV15 and TRBJ2-7 for the parts outside the CDR3, the full variable domain is DAMVIQNPRYQVTQFGKPVTLSCSQTLNHNVMYWYQQKSSQAPKLLFHYYDKDFNNEADTPDNFQSRRPNTSFCFLDIRSPGLGDTAMYLCATSEFRRGEQYFGPGTRLTVT.

This chain connects TRBV25-1 to TRBJ2-7; no definite D call. Germline assignment: CDR1 MGHDK and CDR2 SYGVNS. CDR3 length: 12 residues. V gave up 3 bases and J gave up 4 bases, with 7 bases separating them. The DNA of the CDR3 is TGTGCCAGCAGTGACTCCGGTTACGAGCAGTACTTC. Its protein is CASSDSGYEQYF.

Note on this clone: Other DNA sequences in this specimen translate into the identical CDR3. The chain recombines TRBV19 with TRBJ1-5, with no clear D. The V and J ends lost 8 bases and 2 bases respectively, with 10 bases between them. CDR1 and CDR2 from the germline V gene are LNHDA and SQIVND (reference sequence). CDR3 length equals 13 residues. DNA for the CDR3: TGTGCCAGTTCCACCTTAGGCAATCAGCCCCAGCATTTT. Amino acids: CASSTLGNQPQHF.

With regard to this clone: This sample includes further DNA sequences coding for the same CDR3. The rearrangement uses TRBV29-1 and TRBJ2-7, with a possible D match to TRBD1 (6 bases). Germline V gives CDR1 SQVTM, CDR2 ANQGSEA. The CDR3 length is 11 residues. V lost 3 bases, J lost 3 bases, and 6 bases lay in between. The CDR3 sequence is CSVDRGYEQYF. The CDR3, as DNA: TGCAGCGTTGACAGGGGCTACGAGCAGTACTTC.

This chain joins TRBV29-1 and TRBJ1-2, with 10 bases aligning to TRBD1. The germline V gene has CDR1 SQVTM and CDR2 ANQGSEA. Trimming at V came to 6 bases and at J to 8 bases, leaving 3 bases not matched to a gene. CDR3 length equals 11 residues. In DNA, the CDR3 is TGCAGCGTAGGGACAGGGGAGGGCTACACCTTC. As protein: CSVGTGEGYTF.

The V gene is TRBV7-8, the J gene TRBJ2-7, with TRBD2 identical over 10 bases. The CDR3 length is 13 residues. The germline gives CDR1 SGHVS, CDR2 FQNEAQ. The V and J ends lost 5 bases and 4 bases, in that order; junction bases with no gene match: 2. The CDR3: CASSGLAEYEQYF. The CDR3 bases are TGTGCCAGCAGCGGACTAGCGGAATACGAGCAGTACTTC.

The genes are TRBV9 and TRBJ2-6, with D unclear. V lost 4 bases, J lost 2 bases, and 10 bases lay in between. The CDR3 has 15 residues. Germline V gene data show CDR1 as SGDLS and CDR2 as YYNGEE. CDR3 in DNA: TGTGCCAGCAGCCGCGTTCGGACTGGGGCCAACGTCCTGACTTTC. As protein: CASSRVRTGANVLTF.

V is TRBV6-1 and J is TRBJ2-7; D might be TRBD1 (6 bases). Per the germline V gene, CDR1 is MNHNS and CDR2 is SASEGT. V gave up 7 bases and J gave up 2 bases, with 15 bases separating them. The CDR3 length is 14 residues. The CDR3 here is CASTTLTGAYEQYF. The CDR3 DNA reads as TGTGCCAGCACCACTTTGACAGGAGCCTACGAGCAGTACTTC.

The chain joins TRBV2 to TRBJ2-1; 8 bases match TRBD1. This CDR3 is built from 15 residues. Germline-derived CDR1 and CDR2 are SNHLY and FYNNEI. Trimming took 3 bases from V and 5 from J; bases not matched to a gene: 6. Here the CDR3 reads CASSEDRVYDNEQFF. The CDR3 bases are TGTGCCAGCAGTGAGGACAGGGTATACGACAATGAGCAGTTCTTC.

V gene TRBV19 combines with J gene TRBJ2-7; TRBD1 is a possible D gene (7 bases). The ends were cut back, 4 bases at V and 1 base at J, with 17 bases in the middle. The CDR3 extends over 16 amino acids. CDR1 is LNHDA and CDR2 is SQIVND in the germline V gene (reference sequence). CDR3 region: CASSTRGRGNSYEQYF. For the CDR3, the DNA is TGTGCCAGTAGTACAAGGGGGCGGGGAAATTCCTACGAGCAGTACTTC.

The chain has TRBV6-1 and TRBJ2-3, with D unresolved. Trimming left V 7 bases short and J 4 bases short, with 18 bases between. CDR1 MNHNS and CDR2 SASEGT come from the germline V gene. The CDR3 length is 15 residues. CDR3 amino acids: CASTTFRDPPDTQYF. CDR3 sequence (DNA): TGTGCCAGCACCACTTTTCGAGACCCACCAGATACGCAGTATTTT.

The chain recombines TRBV4-3 with TRBJ2-3, with 15 bases lining up with TRBD2. Germline values: CDR1 LGHNA, CDR2 YSLEER. With 3 bases clipped from V and 5 bases from J, the junction kept 15 bases outside the gene matches. CDR3 size: 20 residues. The CDR3: CASSQAWTSGRALGGDTQYF. CDR3 DNA sequence: TGCGCCAGCAGCCAGGCGTGGACTAGCGGGAGGGCCTTAGGGGGAGATACGCAGTATTTT.

The rearrangement links TRBV9 to TRBJ2-7; no firm D call. The germline V and J ends were trimmed by 3 bases and 6 bases, with 13 bases remaining between them. The germline V gene has CDR1 SGDLS and CDR2 YYNGEE. The length of the CDR3 is 13 residues. The CDR3 protein is CASSAGGLGEQYF. DNA of the CDR3: TGTGCCAGCAGCGCGGGTGGGCTGGGCGAGCAGTACTTC. The full variable domain, rest sourced from reference TRBV9 and TRBJ2-7, is DSGVTQTPKHLITATGQRVTLRCSPRSGDLSVYWYQQSLDQGLQFLIQYYNGEERAKGNILERFSAQQFPDLHSELNLSSLELGDSALYFCASSAGGLGEQYFGPGTRLTVT.

The chain has TRBV21-1 and TRBJ2-3. TRBV21-1 is a pseudogene locus. This CDR3 has 14 residues. CDR3 sequence: CATAGKAFTDTQYF. DNA of the CDR3: TGTGCCACCGCCGGTAAGGCCTTCACAGATACGCAGTATTTT.